Each of the 18 T cell receptor beta chains below was sequenced from the same sample in a study of blood T cell repertoires in COVID-19. The table came from immunoSEQ multiplex PCR; TCRdb's copy has only in-frame clones and leaves some out. The table records some 260,000 clones, around 82% of them present only once. Input material: peripheral blood. Receptors originate from a woman between 18 and 29 years old with acute or convalescent COVID-19.

The gene calls are TRBV7-2 and TRBJ2-3; 9 bases map to TRBD1. The V segment lost 1 base and the J segment 6 bases; nucleotides outside the gene matches: 2. Germline-derived CDR1 and CDR2 are SGHTA and FQGNSA. The CDR3 runs 14 residues. The CDR3 reads CASSLGGQGDTQYF. The CDR3 DNA reads TGTGCCAGCAGCTTAGGAGGACAGGGGGATACGCAGTATTTT. Filled out from reference TRBV7-2 and TRBJ2-3, the complete variable domain reads GAGVSQSPSNKVTEKGKDVELRCDPISGHTALYWYRQSLGQGLEFLIYFQGNSAPDKSGLPSDRFSAERTGGSVSTLTIQRTQQEDSAVYLCASSLGGQGDTQYFGPGTRLTVL.

This clone has a single count. The chain combines TRBV7-2 with TRBJ2-1, with 8 bases matching TRBD2. Losses at the gene ends were 4 bases for V and 7 bases for J; bases not matched to a gene: 18. The CDR3 sequence is 18 residues long. The germline CDR1 and CDR2 sequences are SGHTA and FQGNSA. The CDR3 sequence: CASSSIPGLAGRRNEQFF. The CDR3 nucleotides are TGTGCCAGCAGCTCCATCCCGGGGCTAGCGGGCAGGCGGAATGAGCAGTTCTTC.

This rearrangement joins TRBV5-1 to TRBJ2-1; 8 bases fit TRBD1. The CDR3 contains 16 residues. The junction had 9 bases not matched to a gene; V was cut back by 2 bases and J by 5 bases. Germline V lookup: CDR1 SGHRS, CDR2 YFSETQ. Here the CDR3 reads CASSLSTGALHNEQFF. The CDR3 DNA sequence: TGCGCCAGCAGCTTATCGACAGGGGCCCTCCACAATGAGCAGTTCTTC.

This clone was detected only once. The genes are TRBV24-1 and TRBJ2-2; the D gene is possibly TRBD2 (6 bases). Germline lookup yields CDR1 KGHDR and CDR2 SFDVKD. The CDR3 covers 16 residues. V was cut by 6 bases and J by 1 base, with 14 bases left in between. CDR3 protein: CATSRGAGQNTGELFF. Written as DNA, the CDR3 is TGTGCCACCAGTCGAGGTGCGGGGCAGAACACCGGGGAGCTGTTTTTT.

This clone was recorded only once. J is TRBJ1-3 and V is TRBV19; D is possibly TRBD1 (5 bases). Trimming stripped 11 bases from V and 0 bases from J, with 14 bases between. The germline CDR1 and CDR2 sequences are LNHDA and SQIVND (reference sequence). The CDR3 covers 14 residues. The CDR3 nucleotides read TGTGCCTCCGATGGAGGGGACTCTGGAAACACCATATATTTT. It yields the protein CASDGGDSGNTIYF. Combining the CDR3 with reference TRBV19 and TRBJ1-3 gives the whole variable domain DGGITQSPKYLFRKEGQNVTLSCEQNLNHDAMYWYRQDPGQGLRLIYYSQIVNDFQKGDIAEGYSVSREKKESFPLTVTSAQKNPTAFYLCASDGGDSGNTIYFGEGSWLTVV.

The CDR3 spells CSVVVAAYEQYF. The CDR3 nucleotides are TGCAGCGTTGTTGTGGCAGCCTACGAGCAGTACTTC. V gene TRBV29-1 combines with J gene TRBJ2-7; D is uncertain. CDR3 length equals 12 residues. CDR1 and CDR2 (germline): SQVTM, ANQGSEA. Trimming removed 4 bases at V and 2 bases at J, with 9 bases between.

This sequence joins TRBV11-3 and TRBJ1-1; TRBD1 matches at 8 bases. The CDR3 is made up of 14 amino acids. After removal of 4 bases from V and 4 bases from J, the junction contained 5 bases not matched to a gene. Germline V CDR1 and CDR2: SGHNT, YENEEA. The DNA of the CDR3 is TGTGCCAGCAGCTCCCGGACAGGGCGCACTGAAGCTTTCTTT. Protein: CASSSRTGRTEAFF.

This chain joins TRBV9 and TRBJ2-5; 8 bases are a match to TRBD2. V was clipped by 1 base and J by 5 bases; unmatched bases: 10. The CDR3 consists of 16 residues. Germline loops: CDR1 SGDLS, CDR2 YYNGEE. DNA of the CDR3: TGTGCCAGCAGCGTACAATCGGGAGGGAGGATGGAGACCCAGTACTTC. Protein product: CASSVQSGGRMETQYF.

The chain uses TRBV5-4 and TRBJ2-3, with 7 bases matching TRBD1. The germline V gene encodes CDR1 SGHNT and CDR2 YYREEE (reference sequence). This CDR3 region has 16 residues. J was trimmed by 1 base and V by 0 bases; bases with no gene match: 5. The CDR3 sequence is CASSLDRTGGTDTQYF. The CDR3 bases are TGTGCCAGCAGCTTGGACCGGACAGGCGGCACAGATACGCAGTATTTT.

The genes are TRBV6-2 or TRBV6-3 and TRBJ2-7, with a possible D match to TRBD1 (5 bases). The germline V and J ends were trimmed by 2 bases and 6 bases, with 14 bases remaining between them. The CDR3 is 14 amino acids. Germline V gene sequence: CDR1 MNHEY, CDR2 SVGEGT. CDR3 region: CASSYSQGSFEQYF. CDR3 bases: TGTGCCAGCAGTTACAGTCAGGGCAGTTTCGAGCAGTACTTC.

The J gene is TRBJ1-1, the V gene TRBV9, with 8 positions matching TRBD1. V was clipped by 3 bases and J by 1 base; unmatched bases: 8. Germline V lookup: CDR1 SGDLS, CDR2 YYNGEE. The CDR3 length is 16 residues. For the CDR3, the DNA is TGTGCCAGCAGCGAGGTAAACAGGGGGGCGAACACTGAAGCTTTCTTT. It yields the protein CASSEVNRGANTEAFF.

This rearrangement joins TRBV4-3 to TRBJ2-3; the D gene is possibly TRBD2 (6 bases). Germline lookup yields CDR1 LGHNA and CDR2 YSLEER. The CDR3 runs 15 residues. V was trimmed by 6 bases and J by 0 bases, leaving 13 bases between them. The CDR3, as DNA: TGCGCCAGCAGACGTACTAGCCGCAGCACAGATACGCAGTATTTT. Translation gives CASRRTSRSTDTQYF.

The genes are TRBV5-1 and TRBJ2-3, with no clear D. The CDR3 is 14 residues long. Trimming stripped 0 bases from V and 1 base from J, with 6 bases between. CDR1 is SGHRS and CDR2 is YFSETQ in the germline V gene. DNA for the CDR3: TGCGCCAGCAGCTTGGCCTCTGGCACAGATACGCAGTATTTT. This translates into CASSLASGTDTQYF. Looking up the rest from reference TRBV5-1 and TRBJ2-3 gives the full variable domain: KAGVTQTPRYLIKTRGQQVTLSCSPISGHRSVSWYQQTPGQGLQFLFEYFSETQRNKGNFPGRFSGRQFSNSRSEMNVSTLELGDSALYLCASSLASGTDTQYFGPGTRLTVL.

The rearrangement joins TRBV19 to TRBJ2-1, with TRBD2 identical over 11 bases. V shed 3 bases, J shed 1 base, and the junction held 2 bases outside the gene matches. The CDR3 covers 16 residues. Germline V gene data show CDR1 as LNHDA and CDR2 as SQIVND (reference sequence). The CDR3 reads CASSIIAGGSYNEQFF. As DNA, the CDR3 is TGTGCCAGTAGTATTATAGCGGGAGGGTCCTACAATGAGCAGTTCTTC.

The rearrangement joins TRBV5-1 to TRBJ2-2; TRBD2 is a possible D gene (6 bases). This CDR3 contains 20 residues. The germline V gene has CDR1 SGHRS and CDR2 YFSETQ. V lost 2 bases, J lost 0 bases, and 23 bases lay in between. The CDR3 loop is CASSFNQLAKGRTNTGELFF. CDR3 DNA sequence: TGCGCCAGCAGCTTCAATCAACTAGCAAAAGGACGAACGAACACCGGGGAGCTGTTTTTT.

This clone was seen once. V and J are TRBV18 and TRBJ2-2; TRBD1 might be the D (5 bases). The CDR3 has 13 amino acids. Germline lookup yields CDR1 KGHSH and CDR2 LQKENI. V shed 3 bases and J shed 4 bases, with 6 bases lying between them. The CDR3 sequence: CASSPQGTGELFF. CDR3 DNA: TGTGCCAGCTCACCGCAGGGCACCGGGGAGCTGTTTTTT.

The rearrangement uses TRBV25-1 and TRBJ2-1, with D perhaps matching TRBD2 (6 bases). Germline assignment: CDR1 MGHDK and CDR2 SYGVNS. V lost 3 bases to trimming and J lost 4 bases, with 22 bases between them. This CDR3 comprises 18 residues. CDR3 in amino acids: CASSEFSGGTRIYNEQFF. The DNA for the CDR3 is TGTGCCAGCAGTGAGTTTAGCGGAGGTACTAGAATTTACAATGAGCAGTTCTTC.

The gene calls are TRBV24-1 and TRBJ2-5, with a possible D match to TRBD1 (5 bases). This CDR3 has 13 amino acids. Trimming pared 3 bases from V and 3 bases from J, leaving 7 bases between. Germline CDR1 KGHDR, CDR2 SFDVKD. The chain's CDR3 is CATSDPGKETQYF. DNA of the CDR3: TGTGCCACCAGTGATCCAGGGAAAGAGACCCAGTACTTC.